This T cell receptor beta chain was recorded in a study of blood T cell repertoires in COVID-19. Background on the study: The United States, Italy and Spain supplied acute and convalescent COVID-19 samples. Nucleic acid was either cDNA or gDNA, and it came from T cells, B-cell-depleted T cells, or PBMCs.

V lost 7 bases, J lost 6 bases, and 13 bases stayed unmatched. The germline CDR1 and CDR2 sequences are SGHRS and YFSETQ. The CDR3 is 14 amino acids. The data were produced by immunoSEQ multiplex PCR, yet TCRdb's version contains in-frame clones alone and is incomplete. This table holds 350,000 to 450,000 clones, approximately 90% found once. This clone was observed a few times. Recruited during active infection, patients (from Seattle) were subsequently followed longitudinally. Sequencing was done on a sample of peripheral blood. The genes are TRBV5-1 and TRBJ2-7; 7 bases agree with TRBD1. This receptor was identified in a woman between 40 and 50 years old with COVID-19, enrolled during active disease. CDR3 amino acids: CASSLQGVGGEQYF. The CDR3 DNA reads as TGCGCCAGCTCACTCCAGGGGGTAGGCGGCGAGCAGTACTTC.